The 12 T cell receptor beta chains below all came from one sample that was sequenced in a study of response to subunit inactivated influenza vaccine. Via MiXCR, TCRdb re-called the RT-PCR reads, giving one row per CDR3 protein. The sample has around 190,000 distinct CDR3 sequences, roughly 14% seen once. The material sequenced was CD8+ T cells sorted from PBMCs, taken 4 to 6 days after vaccination. The source is a man in his fifties who received an inactivated influenza vaccine.

This chain joins TRBV20-1 and TRBJ2-1; D perhaps matches TRBD2 (6 bases). Looked up from germline, CDR1 is DFQATT and CDR2 is SNEGSKA (reference sequence). Trimming removed 0 bases at V and 0 bases at J, with 9 bases between. The CDR3 extends over 15 amino acids. The CDR3 loop is CSAREPTSSYNEQFF. In nucleotides, the CDR3 is TGCAGTGCTAGAGAACCGACTAGCTCCTACAATGAGCAGTTCTTC.

This clonotype has a handful of counts. The J gene is TRBJ2-7, the V gene TRBV10-1; 9 positions match TRBD2. Trimming removed 5 bases from V and 6 bases from J; junction bases left unmatched: 5. Germline CDR1 WNHNN, CDR2 SYGVQD (reference sequence). The CDR3 runs to 13 residues. The CDR3 loop reads CASSPGTSREQYF. DNA of the CDR3: TGCGCCAGCAGTCCCGGGACTAGCCGCGAGCAGTACTTC.

This clonotype appeared once. This chain connects TRBV6-2 or TRBV6-3 to TRBJ2-7; D possibly uses TRBD1 or TRBD2 (5 bases each). The CDR3 is 17 amino acids. The germline V and J ends were trimmed by 2 bases and 3 bases, with 20 bases remaining between them. The germline V gene encodes CDR1 MNHEY and CDR2 SVGEGT. CDR3 sequence reads: CASSYRPGTGVYYEQYF. Written as DNA, the CDR3 is TGTGCCAGCAGTTACCGTCCGGGGACGGGCGTTTACTACGAGCAGTACTTC.

This clonotype showed up just a few times. The gene calls are TRBV4-2 and TRBJ2-3, with TRBD2 identical over 11 bases. V lost 2 bases and J lost 3; bases outside the gene matches: 4. This CDR3 region has 16 residues. Germline values: CDR1 LGHNA, CDR2 YNFKEQ. The CDR3 DNA sequence: TGTGCCAGCAGCCAACTAGCGGGGGGACATACAGATACGCAGTATTTT. It specifies CASSQLAGGHTDTQYF.

This clonotype occurred many times. The rearrangement joins TRBV20-1 to TRBJ2-7; 12 bases are a match to TRBD1. V lost 6 bases, J lost 2 bases, and 8 bases stayed unmatched. The germline V gene encodes CDR1 DFQATT and CDR2 SNEGSKA (reference sequence). The CDR3 loop spans 15 amino acids. CDR3 in amino acids: CSAPPGQGATYEQYF. The CDR3 nucleotides read TGCAGTGCACCCCCGGGACAGGGGGCTACCTACGAGCAGTACTTC.

The chain combines TRBV12-3 or TRBV12-4 with TRBJ1-5; D not resolved. The CDR3 totals 14 residues. V was pared by 1 base and J by 1 base, with 5 bases between. DNA for the CDR3: TGTGCCAGCAGTTTAGGACCGAGCAATCAGCCCCAGCATTTT. It specifies CASSLGPSNQPQHF.

Many counts were recorded for this clonotype. The chain recombines TRBV7-9 with TRBJ1-5, with TRBD1 identical over 10 bases. The junction had 3 bases not matched to a gene; V was cut back by 0 bases and J by 4 bases. Germline CDR1 is SEHNR and CDR2 is FQNEAQ (reference sequence). The length of the CDR3 is 16 residues. The CDR3 DNA is TGTGCCAGCAGCTTAGCGACAGGGGGCCGTAATCAGCCCCAGCATTTT. This gives the protein CASSLATGGRNQPQHF.

In its sample, this clonotype was seen a few times. The chain uses TRBV7-2 and TRBJ2-2, with 10 bases lining up with TRBD2. The trim removed 1 base at V and 4 bases at J, leaving 6 bases unmatched. Germline V gene data show CDR1 as SGHTA and CDR2 as FQGNSA. The CDR3 length is 17 residues. CDR3 sequence: CASSLGLGLAFTGELFF. As DNA, the CDR3 is TGTGCCAGCAGCTTAGGCCTGGGACTAGCGTTCACCGGGGAGCTGTTTTTT. The full variable domain, its missing parts supplied by reference TRBV7-2 and TRBJ2-2, is GAGVSQSPSNKVTEKGKDVELRCDPISGHTALYWYRQSLGQGLEFLIYFQGNSAPDKSGLPSDRFSAERTGGSVSTLTIQRTQQEDSAVYLCASSLGLGLAFTGELFFGEGSRLTVL.

This clonotype was counted only a few times. The rearrangement joins TRBV5-6 to TRBJ2-7; 8 bases map to TRBD2. The V gene's germline CDR1 is SGHDT and CDR2 YYEEEE. V dropped 4 bases and J dropped 4; count of bases not matched to a gene: 13. The CDR3 sequence is 16 residues long. The DNA for the CDR3 is TGTGCCAGCAGCCCGGGAGGCCGCGGGAGGAGTTACGAGCAGTACTTC. Translated: CASSPGGRGRSYEQYF.

This clonotype occurred a few times. V is TRBV3-1 and J is TRBJ2-7; no firm D call. This CDR3 comprises 14 residues. Trimming removed 3 bases at V and 2 bases at J, with 11 bases between. Per the germline V gene, CDR1 is LGHDT and CDR2 is YNNKEL (reference sequence). CDR3 DNA: TGTGCCAGCAGCCAGAGGCCAGTGCCCTACGAGCAGTACTTC. This encodes CASSQRPVPYEQYF.

The V call is TRBV6-2 or TRBV6-3, the J call TRBJ1-1; 7 bases fit TRBD1. Germline-derived CDR1 and CDR2 are MNHEY and SVGEGT. V shed 0 bases and J 5 bases; nucleotides not matched to a gene: 9. The CDR3 covers 16 residues. The CDR3 spells CASSYSYPQGETEAFF. Written as DNA, the CDR3 is TGTGCCAGCAGTTACTCTTACCCTCAGGGGGAGACTGAAGCTTTCTTT.

This clonotype was seen only a few times. The chain employs TRBV4-2 and TRBJ2-3; D unresolved. CDR1 LGHNA and CDR2 YNFKEQ come from the germline V gene. The CDR3 runs to 12 residues. With 11 bases removed from V and 3 bases from J, the gap between germline ends came to 12 bases. The CDR3 here is CAVGWETDTQYF. CDR3 in DNA: TGTGCCGTCGGGTGGGAAACAGATACGCAGTATTTT.